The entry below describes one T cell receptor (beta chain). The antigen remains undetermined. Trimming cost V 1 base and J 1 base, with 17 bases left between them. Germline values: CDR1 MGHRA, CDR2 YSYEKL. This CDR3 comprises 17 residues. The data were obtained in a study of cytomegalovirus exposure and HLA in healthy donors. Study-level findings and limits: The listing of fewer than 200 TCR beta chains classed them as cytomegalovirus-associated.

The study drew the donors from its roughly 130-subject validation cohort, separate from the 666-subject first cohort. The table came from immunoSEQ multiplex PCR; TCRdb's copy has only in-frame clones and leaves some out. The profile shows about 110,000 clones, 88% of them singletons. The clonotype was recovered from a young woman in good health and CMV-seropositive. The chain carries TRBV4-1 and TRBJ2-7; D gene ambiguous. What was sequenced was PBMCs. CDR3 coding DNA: TGCGCCAGCAGCCAAGCCGGCCATTCCAAGAGGTCCTACGAGCAGTACGTC. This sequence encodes CASSQAGHSKRSYEQYV.